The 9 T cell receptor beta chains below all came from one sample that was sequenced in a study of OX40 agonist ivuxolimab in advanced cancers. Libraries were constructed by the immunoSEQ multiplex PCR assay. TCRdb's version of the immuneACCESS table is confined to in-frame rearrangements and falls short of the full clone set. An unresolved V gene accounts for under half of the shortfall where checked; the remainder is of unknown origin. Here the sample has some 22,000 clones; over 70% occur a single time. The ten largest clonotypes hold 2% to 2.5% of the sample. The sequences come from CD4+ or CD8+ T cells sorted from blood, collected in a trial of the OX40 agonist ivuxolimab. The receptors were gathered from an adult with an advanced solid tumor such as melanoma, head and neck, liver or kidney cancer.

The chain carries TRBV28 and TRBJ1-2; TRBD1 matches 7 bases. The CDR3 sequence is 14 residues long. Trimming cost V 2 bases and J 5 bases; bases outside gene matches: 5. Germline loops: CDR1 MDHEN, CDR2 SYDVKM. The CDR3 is CASSLEGAWYGYTF. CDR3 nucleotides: TGTGCCAGCAGTTTAGAGGGGGCTTGGTATGGCTACACCTTC.

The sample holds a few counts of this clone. The CDR3 protein is CASSPLGRGGSTDTQYF. The CDR3 nucleotides read TGTGCCAGCTCACCACTGGGTCGCGGGGGGAGCACAGATACGCAGTATTTT. The rearrangement uses TRBV18 and TRBJ2-3; the match to TRBD2 covers 8 bases. The CDR3 is 17 residues long. With V trimmed by 1 base and J by 0 bases, 6 bases remained unmatched. Germline CDR1 reads KGHSH; CDR2 reads LQKENI.

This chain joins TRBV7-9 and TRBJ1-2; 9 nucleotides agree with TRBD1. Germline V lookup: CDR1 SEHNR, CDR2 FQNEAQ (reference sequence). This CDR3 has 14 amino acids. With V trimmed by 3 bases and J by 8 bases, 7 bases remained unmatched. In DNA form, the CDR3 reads TGTGCCAGCAGCTTCGACAGGGGGTCTACCGGCTACACCTTC. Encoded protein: CASSFDRGSTGYTF.

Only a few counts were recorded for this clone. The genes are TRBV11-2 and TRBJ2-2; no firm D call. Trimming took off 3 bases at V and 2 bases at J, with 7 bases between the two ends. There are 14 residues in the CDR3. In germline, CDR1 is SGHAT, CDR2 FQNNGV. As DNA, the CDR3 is TGTGCCAGCAGCTTGAGTCCTAACACCGGGGAGCTGTTTTTT. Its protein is CASSLSPNTGELFF.

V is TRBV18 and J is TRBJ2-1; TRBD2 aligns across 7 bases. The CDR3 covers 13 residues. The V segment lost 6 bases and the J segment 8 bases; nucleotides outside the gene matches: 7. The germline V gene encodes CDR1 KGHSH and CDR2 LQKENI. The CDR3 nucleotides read TGTGCCAGCTCCCCGGGGGGAGGGGATGAGCAGTTCTTC. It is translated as CASSPGGGDEQFF.

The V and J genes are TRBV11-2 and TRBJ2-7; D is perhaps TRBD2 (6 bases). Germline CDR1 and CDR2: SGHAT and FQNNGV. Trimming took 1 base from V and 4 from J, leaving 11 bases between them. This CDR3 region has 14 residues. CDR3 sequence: CASSLGRGPYEQYF. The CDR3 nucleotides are TGTGCCAGCAGCTTAGGGAGGGGTCCGTACGAGCAGTACTTC. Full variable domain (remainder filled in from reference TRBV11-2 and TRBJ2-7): EAGVAQSPRYKIIEKRQSVAFWCNPISGHATLYWYQQILGQGPKLLIQFQNNGVVDDSQLPKDRFSAERLKGVDSTLKIQPAKLEDSAVYLCASSLGRGPYEQYFGPGTRLTVT.

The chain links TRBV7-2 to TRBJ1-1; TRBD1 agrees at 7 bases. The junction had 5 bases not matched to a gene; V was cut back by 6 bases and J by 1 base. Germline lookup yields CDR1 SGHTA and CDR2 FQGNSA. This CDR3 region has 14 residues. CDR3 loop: CASRPGQENTEAFF. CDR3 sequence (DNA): TGTGCCAGCAGACCCGGACAGGAGAACACTGAAGCTTTCTTT. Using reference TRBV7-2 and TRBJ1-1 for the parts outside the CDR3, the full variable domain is GAGVSQSPSNKVTEKGKDVELRCDPISGHTALYWYRQSLGQGLEFLIYFQGNSAPDKSGLPSDRFSAERTGGSVSTLTIQRTQQEDSAVYLCASRPGQENTEAFFGQGTRLTVV.

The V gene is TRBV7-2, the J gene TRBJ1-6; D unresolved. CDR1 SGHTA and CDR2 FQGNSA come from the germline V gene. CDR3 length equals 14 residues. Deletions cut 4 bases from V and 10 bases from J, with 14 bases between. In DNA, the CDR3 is TGTGCCAGCAGCTCTTACACAGTAGGGTCACCCCTCCACTTT. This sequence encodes CASSSYTVGSPLHF.

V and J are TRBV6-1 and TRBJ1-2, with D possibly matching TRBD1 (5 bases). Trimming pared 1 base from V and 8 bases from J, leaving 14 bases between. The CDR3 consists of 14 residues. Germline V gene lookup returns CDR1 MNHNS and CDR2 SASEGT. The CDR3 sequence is CASSEGWGTLGYTF. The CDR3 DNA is TGTGCCAGCAGTGAAGGGTGGGGGACGCTAGGCTACACCTTC.